This T cell receptor (beta chain) was sequenced during a study of cytomegalovirus exposure and HLA in healthy donors. PCR used 60 Vbeta primers and 13 Jbeta primers. The table came from immunoSEQ multiplex PCR; TCRdb's copy has only in-frame clones and leaves some out. The sample lists 250,000 to 350,000 clones, around 65% occurring once. V lost 5 bases, J lost 4 bases, and 9 bases lay in between. This CDR3 is built from 13 residues. CDR1 and CDR2 from the germline V gene are SGHRS and YFSETQ. The TCR was taken from a female donor in good health and CMV-seronegative. The specimen sequenced was PBMCs. This chain joins TRBV5-1 and TRBJ2-2, with D unresolved. The CDR3 loop is CASSNPSTGELFF. In nucleotides, the CDR3 is TGCGCCAGCAGTAATCCTAGCACCGGGGAGCTGTTTTTT.